This paragraph covers one T cell receptor (beta chain) sequence. Its antigen is still unknown. Sequence at one end of the junction differs from germline and may be a read error. The same CDR3 arises from other DNA sequences in this sample as well. This CDR3 comprises 11 residues. The germline V gene encodes CDR1 DFQATT and CDR2 SNEGSKA (reference sequence). The sample originates from a study of T cell clonotyping in hematopoietic cell transplantation. Broader study findings: Pathologically expanded recipient clonotypes increased progressively from day 30 to day 180 as diversity fell. CD4 and CD8 repertoire contributions could not be separated without sorting.

The table came from immunoSEQ multiplex PCR; TCRdb's copy has only in-frame clones and leaves some out. This sample carries more than 25,000 clones, around nine tenths of them seen once, and the ten largest clones take about 10%. The receptor was isolated from a female patient aged 50-65 years who had an allogeneic stem cell transplant from a related donor, so the T cells may come from the graft donor. Some clones in this sample may be carry-over from other donors' samples. Sequenced here: PBMCs, sampled 100 days after allogeneic stem cell transplant. The chain has TRBV20-1 and TRBJ1-1; perhaps TRBD1 as D (5 bases). The chain's CDR3 is CSVSTDTEAFF. CDR3 DNA: TGCAGTGTATCGACAGACACTGAAGCTTTCTTC.